This T cell receptor beta chain originates from a study of T cells in localized non-small cell lung cancer. Only in-frame clones appear in the TCRdb table, and some are missing; sequencing was by immunoSEQ multiplex PCR. This table holds 30,000 to 35,000 clones, roughly 90% found once. Germline V CDR1 and CDR2: SGHTA, FQGNSA. V dropped 2 bases and J dropped 2 bases, with 13 bases sitting between them. CDR3 size: 15 residues. Regarding this clone: Its antigen is not known.

Points from the study as a whole: A denser population of T cells in blood accompanied longer overall survival. Heterogeneity stays possible, as sequencing covered only one tumor region. Highest T cell clonality was seen in uninvolved adjacent lung, surpassing that measured in tumor. Adjacent lung was found to contain a median approximately 50 of the top 100 tumor clones.

The source of this sequence is a woman between 35 and 70 years old with stage I lung adenocarcinoma. The sequences come from peripheral blood, collected before any cancer treatment. V and J are TRBV7-2 and TRBJ2-7, with D possibly TRBD2 on 6 matching bases. The CDR3 DNA sequence: TGTGCCAGCAGCTTAAGCCGGGGGTCTACCTACGAGCAGTACTTC. Protein sequence: CASSLSRGSTYEQYF.